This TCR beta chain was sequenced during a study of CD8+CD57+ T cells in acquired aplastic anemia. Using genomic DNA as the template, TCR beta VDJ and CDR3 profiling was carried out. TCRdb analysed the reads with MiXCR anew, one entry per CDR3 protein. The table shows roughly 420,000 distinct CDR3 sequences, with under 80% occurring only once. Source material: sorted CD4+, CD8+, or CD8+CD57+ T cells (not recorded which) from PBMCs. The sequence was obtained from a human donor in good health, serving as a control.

The CDR3 DNA sequence: TGTGCCAGCAGCCCACTGCGGGGGGCCTCTGGTAGCACAGATACGCAGTATTTT. Amino acid sequence: CASSPLRGASGSTDTQYF. The J gene is TRBJ2-3, the V gene TRBV11-1, with 8 bases lining up with TRBD2. Germline CDR1 reads SGHAT; CDR2 reads FQDESV (reference sequence). The junction had 13 bases not matched to a gene; V was cut back by 5 bases and J by 0 bases. CDR3 length: 18 residues.